Listed below are T cell receptor beta chains from one sample, sequenced in a study of T cells in Graves' hyperthyroidism and ophthalmopathy. TCRdb passed the multiplex PCR reads through MiXCR, listing each CDR3 protein once. The table lists nearly 600,000 distinct CDR3 sequences, around 14% of them singletons. Sequenced sample: blood. The receptors here all came from a woman aged 18-29 years with Graves' ophthalmopathy. Both conserved end residues are part of each CDR3. Fields, in order: V gene, J gene, CDR3 protein.

v_call: TRBV12-3/TRBV12-4; j_call: TRBJ1-3; cdr3_aa: CASYLANTIYF
v_call: TRBV10-3; j_call: TRBJ2-5; cdr3_aa: CAISEPNLLTGGATQQYF
v_call: TRBV12-3/TRBV12-4; j_call: TRBJ1-2; cdr3_aa: CASSLAQGQGNYGYTF
v_call: TRBV29-1; j_call: TRBJ2-3; cdr3_aa: CSVYARSGGTDTQYF
v_call: TRBV28; j_call: TRBJ1-1; cdr3_aa: CASSFSGAGLSEAFF
v_call: TRBV9; j_call: TRBJ2-2; cdr3_aa: CASSVGGSGSGELFF
v_call: TRBV27; j_call: TRBJ1-3; cdr3_aa: CASSRVGRAGNTIYF
v_call: TRBV4-2; j_call: TRBJ2-3; cdr3_aa: CASSQGFGATDTQYF
v_call: TRBV18; j_call: TRBJ1-4; cdr3_aa: CASSGSEGEKLFF
v_call: TRBV3-1; j_call: TRBJ1-5; cdr3_aa: CASSQSGGLQPQHF
v_call: TRBV19; j_call: TRBJ2-3; cdr3_aa: CASTPGTSGRGYTDTQYF
v_call: TRBV10-3; j_call: TRBJ2-3; cdr3_aa: CAISESSGRTADTQYF
v_call: TRBV19; j_call: TRBJ2-7; cdr3_aa: CASSIATGGEQYF
v_call: TRBV20-1; j_call: TRBJ2-1; cdr3_aa: CSASDRDRYNEQFF
v_call: TRBV19; j_call: TRBJ1-2; cdr3_aa: CASSMDGYGYTF
v_call: TRBV20-1; j_call: TRBJ1-1; cdr3_aa: CSASKGDGVRTEAFF
v_call: TRBV28; j_call: TRBJ2-3; cdr3_aa: CASSFTAGGTSGRPSTDTQYF
v_call: TRBV7-9; j_call: TRBJ1-4; cdr3_aa: CASSRDSLNEKLFF
v_call: TRBV24-1; j_call: TRBJ2-3; cdr3_aa: CATTSGSGDTQYF
v_call: TRBV30; j_call: TRBJ2-1; cdr3_aa: CAWRNGQGLSSYNEQFF
v_call: TRBV20-1; j_call: TRBJ2-1; cdr3_aa: CSARDSSGTYNEQFF
v_call: TRBV12-3/TRBV12-4; j_call: TRBJ1-6; cdr3_aa: CASSAALDANSPLHF
v_call: TRBV6-5; j_call: TRBJ2-7; cdr3_aa: CASSYSDRGYRYEQYF
v_call: TRBV6-2/TRBV6-3; j_call: TRBJ2-1; cdr3_aa: CASSYSPLAGAHNEQFF
v_call: TRBV5-1; j_call: TRBJ1-1; cdr3_aa: CASSLSSSHGGTEAFF
v_call: TRBV28; j_call: TRBJ2-1; cdr3_aa: CASSDSFPIYNEQFF
v_call: TRBV5-4; j_call: TRBJ2-6; cdr3_aa: CASSRYRGQGSGANVLTF
v_call: TRBV2; j_call: TRBJ1-2; cdr3_aa: CAREETGGVYGYTF
v_call: TRBV6-1; j_call: TRBJ1-1; cdr3_aa: CATRTENTEAFF
v_call: TRBV2; j_call: TRBJ2-1; cdr3_aa: CASKDFSSSYNEQFF
v_call: TRBV6-8; j_call: TRBJ1-2; cdr3_aa: CASNPREVDGYTF
v_call: TRBV30; j_call: TRBJ2-1; cdr3_aa: CAWSVLSLTEQFF
v_call: TRBV27; j_call: TRBJ2-7; cdr3_aa: CASNGGGYEQYF
v_call: TRBV12-3/TRBV12-4; j_call: TRBJ2-7; cdr3_aa: CASSLGSSQPSVYF
v_call: TRBV7-2; j_call: TRBJ1-3; cdr3_aa: CASSPQQGASGNTIYF
v_call: TRBV4-1; j_call: TRBJ1-5; cdr3_aa: CASSQDLGFTLNQPQHF
v_call: TRBV3-1; j_call: TRBJ1-4; cdr3_aa: CASSHSARGQDNEKLFF
v_call: TRBV7-9; j_call: TRBJ2-5; cdr3_aa: CASSLRGLAGEEETQYF
v_call: TRBV7-9; j_call: TRBJ1-4; cdr3_aa: CASSPGGQGGEKLFF
v_call: TRBV20-1; j_call: TRBJ2-1; cdr3_aa: CSAPSAGGHNEQFF
v_call: TRBV12-3/TRBV12-4; j_call: TRBJ1-2; cdr3_aa: CASSHGLEPKRSYGYTF
v_call: TRBV7-2; j_call: TRBJ1-2; cdr3_aa: CASSFGQGLGYGYTF
v_call: TRBV4-1; j_call: TRBJ2-3; cdr3_aa: CASSPQERESDTQYF
v_call: TRBV7-2; j_call: TRBJ2-7; cdr3_aa: CASILTYEQYF
v_call: TRBV5-6; j_call: TRBJ2-1; cdr3_aa: CASSQPGLDDEQFF
v_call: TRBV12-5; j_call: TRBJ1-1; cdr3_aa: CASGLAPRAMNTEAFF
v_call: TRBV9; j_call: TRBJ2-3; cdr3_aa: CASKSGGSTDTQYF
v_call: TRBV6-1; j_call: TRBJ2-7; cdr3_aa: CASSYGWGSIYEQYF
v_call: TRBV6-2/TRBV6-3; j_call: TRBJ1-6; cdr3_aa: CASSYHLYSDSPLHF
v_call: TRBV25-1; j_call: TRBJ2-3; cdr3_aa: CASSERTGASTDTQYF
v_call: TRBV27; j_call: TRBJ2-1; cdr3_aa: CASRRGGYNEQFF
v_call: TRBV30; j_call: TRBJ2-5; cdr3_aa: CAWTTGGRETQYF
v_call: TRBV28; j_call: TRBJ2-7; cdr3_aa: CASSLPIPRLTTPSYEQYF
v_call: TRBV7-8; j_call: TRBJ2-2; cdr3_aa: CASSRLGLAGEKNTGELFF
v_call: TRBV18; j_call: TRBJ2-1; cdr3_aa: CASSPPNPGTGDEQFF
v_call: TRBV3-1; j_call: TRBJ1-1; cdr3_aa: CASSQAESTEAFF
v_call: TRBV20-1; j_call: TRBJ2-5; cdr3_aa: CSARDEQETQYF
v_call: TRBV29-1; j_call: TRBJ1-2; cdr3_aa: CSVEVRGLMGYGYTF
v_call: TRBV7-8; j_call: TRBJ1-5; cdr3_aa: CASRSWDRGIGNQPQHF